This T cell receptor (beta chain) was recovered during a study of patients and donors after allogeneic stem cell transplantation. Germline CDR1 and CDR2: SGHVS and FNYEAQ. The CDR3 runs 13 residues. V shed 2 bases and J shed 6 bases, with 11 bases lying between them. A few counts support this clonotype. TCRdb itself ran the RT-PCR reads through MiXCR, one entry per CDR3 protein. The sample shows about a million distinct CDR3 sequences, more than 15% of them seen only once. The specimen was blood, either unsorted or a sorted T cell fraction (not recorded which). This sequence originates from a human donor who was either an allogeneic HSCT recipient or a stem cell or donor lymphocyte infusion donor (not recorded which). It is not recorded whose cells these are; they may come from a transplant donor. This chain uses TRBV7-6 with TRBJ2-7; D may be TRBD1 (6 bases). In nucleotides, the CDR3 is TGTGCCAGCAGCTTAAAGGAAGGGGGCGAGCAGTACTTC. This translates into CASSLKEGGEQYF.